This entry lists 25 T cell receptor beta chains sequenced from one sample in a study of early T cells in non-severe SARS-CoV-2 infection. From the 5' RACE reads, TCRdb called clonotypes with MiXCR, one entry per CDR3 protein. The table includes some 34,000 distinct CDR3 sequences, about 7% detected once. This material consisted of whole blood, taken at baseline. The receptors here all came from an adult who was a healthcare worker with PCR-confirmed SARS-CoV-2 infection or an uninfected control (not recorded which).

This clonotype was recorded many times. CDR3 DNA: TGCAGCGTTGACAGGAGCTCCTACGAGCAGTACGTC. Translating gives CSVDRSSYEQYV. This sequence joins TRBV29-1 and TRBJ2-7; D uncertain. Germline assignment: CDR1 SQVTM and CDR2 ANQGSEA. V shed 3 bases and J shed 0 bases, with 6 bases lying between them. The CDR3 is made up of 12 amino acids.

The gene calls are TRBV28 and TRBJ2-5, with 9 bases that match TRBD2. The length of the CDR3 is 17 residues. Germline V gene lookup returns CDR1 MDHEN and CDR2 SYDVKM. Trimming at V came to 1 base and at J to 5 bases, leaving 11 bases not matched to a gene. The CDR3 is CASSLSILAGRPETQYF. As DNA, the CDR3 is TGTGCCAGCAGTTTATCGATACTAGCGGGTCGACCGGAGACCCAGTACTTC.

This clonotype has more than one count but fewer than ten. This chain uses TRBV28 with TRBJ2-3; the D is unclear. Trimming pared 3 bases from V and 4 bases from J, leaving 11 bases between. Germline V CDR1 and CDR2: MDHEN, SYDVKM. The CDR3 has 14 amino acids. The CDR3 region is CASSLGRVADTQYF. CDR3 coding DNA: TGTGCCAGCAGTTTGGGCCGGGTGGCAGATACGCAGTATTTT.

This clonotype was counted only a few times. The V call is TRBV7-9, the J call TRBJ1-1, with D perhaps TRBD1 (5 bases). V was cut by 3 bases and J by 1 base, with 6 bases left in between. The CDR3 length is 13 residues. CDR1 and CDR2 (germline): SEHNR, FQNEAQ (reference sequence). In DNA, the CDR3 is TGTGCCAGCAGCTTTACAGGGAACACTGAAGCTTTCTTT. It codes for CASSFTGNTEAFF.

The sample holds many counts of this clonotype. The rearrangement links TRBV4-2 to TRBJ2-1; no clear D. CDR3 length: 14 amino acids. Trimming took 0 bases from V and 8 from J, leaving 11 bases between them. The germline V gene has CDR1 LGHNA and CDR2 YNFKEQ. The CDR3 region is CASSQDAGSDEQFF. DNA of the CDR3: TGTGCCAGCAGCCAAGACGCTGGCAGCGATGAGCAGTTCTTC.

This clonotype appeared a few times. The chain combines TRBV6-2 or TRBV6-3 with TRBJ2-7, with 8 bases lining up with TRBD2. The germline V gene has CDR1 MNHEY and CDR2 SVGEGT. CDR3 size: 13 residues. J was trimmed by 2 bases and V by 6 bases; bases with no gene match: 3. The CDR3 here is CASRPAGAYEQYV. CDR3 DNA: TGTGCCAGCAGACCAGCGGGAGCCTACGAGCAGTACGTC.

There are a few counts of this clonotype. The V gene is TRBV27, the J gene TRBJ2-6; no reliable D call. Germline-derived CDR1 and CDR2 are MNHEY and SMNVEV (reference sequence). V lost 6 bases to trimming and J lost 0 bases, with 12 bases between them. The CDR3 is 16 amino acids. CDR3 protein: CASSLGLSSGANVLTF. The CDR3, as DNA: TGTGCCAGCAGCCTCGGTTTGAGCTCTGGGGCCAACGTCCTGACTTTC.

In this sample, this clonotype turned up many times. The V and J genes are TRBV7-2 and TRBJ1-1, with D hard to call. V gave up 1 base and J gave up 1 base, with 10 bases separating them. The CDR3 covers 15 residues. CDR1 is SGHTA, CDR2 FQGNSA, per germline. The CDR3 bases are TGTGCCAGCAGCTTAGTTTGGCAGGCGAACACTGAAGCTTTCTTT. This sequence encodes CASSLVWQANTEAFF.

This clonotype was detected many times. The V call is TRBV14, the J call TRBJ1-5; TRBD1 aligns across 7 bases. The trim removed 7 bases at V and 4 bases at J, leaving 7 bases unmatched. The CDR3 spans 14 residues. Germline CDR1 reads SGHDN; CDR2 reads FVKESK. This CDR3 is CASILRDSNQPQHF. CDR3 sequence (DNA): TGTGCCAGCATACTCCGGGACAGTAATCAGCCCCAGCATTTT.

This clonotype appeared a few times. The chain carries TRBV6-1 and TRBJ2-7, with TRBD2 matching 10 bases. The CDR3 loop spans 13 amino acids. Per germline, CDR1 MNHNS and CDR2 SASEGT. V was clipped by 5 bases and J by 6 bases; unmatched bases: 4. Here the CDR3 DNA reads TGTGCCAGCAGTCCTAGCGGGAGTGGCGAGCAGTACGTC. Amino acid sequence: CASSPSGSGEQYV.

CDR3 bases: TGTGCCAGCAGCATTGGGACAACGAACACCGGGGAGCTGTTTTTT. Translation: CASSIGTTNTGELFF. The chain links TRBV7-9 to TRBJ2-2; TRBD1 is a possible D gene (6 bases). V lost 5 bases to trimming and J lost 0 bases, with 10 bases between them. Germline V gene lookup returns CDR1 SEHNR and CDR2 FQNEAQ (reference sequence). CDR3 length: 15 residues.

This clonotype was found many times. The chain is built from TRBV11-2 and TRBJ2-1; 11 nucleotides line up with TRBD2. Losses at the gene ends were 6 bases for V and 15 bases for J; bases not matched to a gene: 7. The CDR3 is 12 residues long. Germline assignment: CDR1 SGHAT and CDR2 FQNNGV. The CDR3 nucleotides read TGTGCCAGCAGATTTAGCGGGAGGGGCGTGTTCTTC. It specifies CASRFSGRGVFF. Full variable domain (rest looked up from reference TRBV11-2 and TRBJ2-1): EAGVAQSPRYKIIEKRQSVAFWCNPISGHATLYWYQQILGQGPKLLIQFQNNGVVDDSQLPKDRFSAERLKGVDSTLKIQPAKLEDSAVYLCASRFSGRGVFFGPGTRLTVL.

About this clonotype: The junction shows a germline mismatch at one end, possibly a read error. V is TRBV11-2 and J is TRBJ2-3; D gene ambiguous. The CDR3 is 17 residues long. Germline assignment: CDR1 SGHAT and CDR2 FQNNGV. The CDR3 nucleotides read TGTGCCAGCAACTTAGTTACCGGTGGTACTAGCACAGATACGCAGTATTTT. Translated, it gives CASNLVTGGTSTDTQYF.

The chain is built from TRBV28 and TRBJ2-1; tentative D call: TRBD1 (5 bases). From germline, CDR1 is MDHEN and CDR2 SYDVKM. Trimming removed 6 bases at V and 3 bases at J, with 9 bases between. The CDR3 covers 13 residues. The chain's CDR3 is CASRGDRYNEQFF. CDR3 nucleotides: TGTGCCAGCAGAGGGGATCGCTACAATGAGCAGTTCTTC.

This clonotype was counted at least ten times. The chain is built from TRBV18 and TRBJ1-1; D is ambiguous. The CDR3 covers 12 residues. Trimming pared 3 bases from V and 7 bases from J, leaving 9 bases between. Germline V gene lookup returns CDR1 KGHSH and CDR2 LQKENI. CDR3 coding DNA: TGTGCCAGCTCACCTCAAACACGTGAAGCTTTCTTT. This encodes CASSPQTREAFF. Supplemented by reference TRBV18 and TRBJ1-1, the full variable domain reads NAGVMQNPRHLVRRRGQEARLRCSPMKGHSHVYWYRQLPEEGLKFMVYLQKENIIDESGMPKERFSAEFPKEGPSILRIQQVVRGDSAAYFCASSPQTREAFFGQGTRLTVV.

This chain links TRBV2 with TRBJ2-1; no firm D call. Germline assignment: CDR1 SNHLY and CDR2 FYNNEI. V lost 3 bases and J 9 bases, leaving 18 bases between the germline ends. The CDR3 covers 15 residues. The CDR3 nucleotides read TGTGCCAGCAGTGAGACCCGGGCCTCAGGTGGTGAGCAGTTCTTC. Protein: CASSETRASGGEQFF.

This clonotype was counted at least ten times. DNA of the CDR3: TGTGCCAGCAGCGTAGGCGGGCACGATAATTCACCCCTCCACTTT. It translates to CASSVGGHDNSPLHF. This rearrangement joins TRBV9 to TRBJ1-6; no clear D gene. Trimming removed 0 bases from V and 5 bases from J, with 9 bases in between. The germline V gene has CDR1 SGDLS and CDR2 YYNGEE. The CDR3 contains 15 residues.

This clonotype was found many times. The genes are TRBV7-3 and TRBJ2-7, with D perhaps matching TRBD1 or TRBD2 (5 bases each). CDR1 and CDR2 from the germline V gene are SGHTA and FQGTGA. V dropped 0 bases and J dropped 6 bases, with 15 bases sitting between them. CDR3 size: 15 residues. As DNA, the CDR3 is TGTGCCAGCAGCTTAACCCCAGGGACCCAAGGCGAGCAGTACTTC. Translating gives CASSLTPGTQGEQYF. The whole variable domain, remainder taken from reference TRBV7-3 and TRBJ2-7, is GAGVSQTPSNKVTEKGKYVELRCDPISGHTALYWYRQSLGQGPEFLIYFQGTGAADDSGLPNDRFFAVRPEGSVSTLKIQRTERGDSAVYLCASSLTPGTQGEQYFGPGTRLTVT.

This clonotype came up many times. The gene calls are TRBV27 and TRBJ1-5; 7 nucleotides align to TRBD1. CDR1 and CDR2 from the germline V gene are MNHEY and SMNVEV (reference sequence). The CDR3 covers 14 residues. With 5 bases clipped from V and 4 bases from J, the junction kept 5 bases outside the gene matches. This CDR3 reads CASSPAQGNQPQHF. As DNA, the CDR3 is TGTGCCAGCAGTCCTGCACAGGGGAATCAGCCCCAGCATTTT.

This clonotype was found a few times. The genes are TRBV5-4 and TRBJ2-1; D gene ambiguous. Deletions cut 3 bases from V and 7 bases from J, with 20 bases between. This CDR3 is built from 16 residues. Germline V gene data show CDR1 as SGHNT and CDR2 as YYREEE (reference sequence). CDR3 loop: CASSSLSHETYNEQFF. In DNA form, the CDR3 reads TGTGCCAGCAGCTCATTATCCCACGAGACATATAATGAGCAGTTCTTC. Filled out from reference TRBV5-4 and TRBJ2-1, the complete variable domain reads ETGVTQSPTHLIKTRGQQVTLRCSSQSGHNTVSWYQQALGQGPQFIFQYYREEENGRGNFPPRFSGLQFPNYSSELNVNALELDDSALYLCASSSLSHETYNEQFFGPGTRLTVL.

This clonotype was counted between two and nine times. V is TRBV7-2 and J is TRBJ2-3, with 7 bases aligning to TRBD2. V lost 5 bases to trimming and J lost 1 base; unmatched junction nucleotides: 9. CDR1 and CDR2 from the germline V gene are SGHTA and FQGNSA. The CDR3 is 16 amino acids. The CDR3 region has the DNA TGTGCCAGCAGCAAGACTAGCTTGGCTCGCACAGATACGCAGTATTTT. Translating it yields CASSKTSLARTDTQYF. Based on the CDR3 plus reference TRBV7-2 and TRBJ2-3, the full variable domain is GAGVSQSPSNKVTEKGKDVELRCDPISGHTALYWYRQSLGQGLEFLIYFQGNSAPDKSGLPSDRFSAERTGGSVSTLTIQRTQQEDSAVYLCASSKTSLARTDTQYFGPGTRLTVL.

By share, this clonotype ranks as medium-sized. This chain links TRBV30 with TRBJ2-1; TRBD2 matches at 15 bases. V was clipped by 3 bases and J by 7 bases; unmatched bases: 7. Germline assignment: CDR1 GTSNPN and CDR2 SVGIG (reference sequence). The CDR3 totals 16 residues. The CDR3 DNA is TGTGCCTGGAGGTTCCCAGGGACTAGCGGGAGGAATGAGCAGTTCTTC. It codes for CAWRFPGTSGRNEQFF.

V and J are TRBV7-9 and TRBJ2-1, with TRBD1 identical over 9 bases. Germline CDR1 reads SEHNR; CDR2 reads FQNEAQ (reference sequence). The V segment lost 3 bases and the J segment 6 bases; nucleotides outside the gene matches: 6. CDR3 length: 15 amino acids. CDR3 sequence (DNA): TGTGCCAGCAGCTTGCGGGACAGGGAGTTCAATGAGCAGTTCTTC. Translated: CASSLRDREFNEQFF.

In its sample, this clonotype was seen many times. V usage is TRBV20-1 and J usage is TRBJ2-2; 14 bases fit TRBD2. The trim removed 6 bases at V and 4 bases at J, leaving 4 bases unmatched. Germline lookup yields CDR1 DFQATT and CDR2 SNEGSKA (reference sequence). CDR3 length: 15 amino acids. This CDR3 reads CSAIGLAGGTGELFF. CDR3 nucleotide sequence: TGCAGTGCCATAGGACTAGCGGGAGGCACCGGGGAGCTGTTTTTT.

In this sample, this clonotype turned up a few times. This sequence joins TRBV3-1 and TRBJ1-2; perhaps TRBD1 as D (5 bases). Germline lookup yields CDR1 LGHDT and CDR2 YNNKEL (reference sequence). This CDR3 has 13 residues. The V gene lost 2 bases and the J gene lost 4 bases, with 8 bases spanning the gap. The CDR3 DNA follows: TGTGCCAGCAGCCAACTGGGGCTCTATGGCTACACCTTC. It is translated as CASSQLGLYGYTF. The full variable domain, its missing parts supplied by reference TRBV3-1 and TRBJ1-2, is DTAVSQTPKYLVTQMGNDKSIKCEQNLGHDTMYWYKQDSKKFLKIMFSYNNKELIINETVPNRFSPKSPDKAHLNLHINSLELGDSAVYFCASSQLGLYGYTFGSGTRLTVV.